The sequence of this TCR beta chain was determined in a study of blood T cell repertoires in COVID-19. Those enrolled, adults aged roughly 18 to 90 years, came from 25 or so US areas. The CDR3 contains 15 residues. Trimming removed 0 bases from V and 3 bases from J; junction bases left unmatched: 2. The germline CDR1 and CDR2 sequences are SGHRS and YFSETQ. Under the authors' procedure: Amplifying reference gene primers gave estimates of nucleated cell counts. Measured with immunoSEQ multiplex PCR; TCRdb has only the in-frame clones, and not every one. Clone size and the V and J calls come from that table; the DNA yielded D and trimming. The sample lists about 310,000 clones, about 89% occurring once.

The sequence was collected from a woman in her thirties or forties who had recovered from COVID-19. The V gene is TRBV5-1, the J gene TRBJ2-5; TRBD2 matches 10 bases. Input material: PBMCs or T cells enriched from blood (not recorded which). Written as DNA, the CDR3 is TGCGCCAGCAGCTTGGGTCTAGCGGGAGAAGAGACCCAGTACTTC. Translating it yields CASSLGLAGEETQYF.